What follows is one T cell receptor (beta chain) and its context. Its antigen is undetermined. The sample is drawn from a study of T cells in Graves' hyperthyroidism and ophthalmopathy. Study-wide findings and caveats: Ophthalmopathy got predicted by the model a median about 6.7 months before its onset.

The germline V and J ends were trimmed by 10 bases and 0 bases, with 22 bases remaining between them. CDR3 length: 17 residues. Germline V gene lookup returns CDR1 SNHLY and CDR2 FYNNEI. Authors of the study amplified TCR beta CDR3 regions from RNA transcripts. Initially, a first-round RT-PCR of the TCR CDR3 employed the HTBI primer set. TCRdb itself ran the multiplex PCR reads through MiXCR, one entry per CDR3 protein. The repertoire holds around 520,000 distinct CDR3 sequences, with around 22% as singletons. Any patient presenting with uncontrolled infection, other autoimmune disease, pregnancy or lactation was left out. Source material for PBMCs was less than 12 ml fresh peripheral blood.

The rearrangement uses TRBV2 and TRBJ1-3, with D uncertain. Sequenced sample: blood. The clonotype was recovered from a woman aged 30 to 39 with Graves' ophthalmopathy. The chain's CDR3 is CAIKKTEFTSSGNTIYF. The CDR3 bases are TGTGCCATTAAAAAGACGGAATTTACAAGCTCTGGAAACACCATATATTTT.